These 12 T cell receptor beta chains share one sample of origin, sequenced in a study of blood T cell repertoires in COVID-19. Repertoires were generated with immunoSEQ multiplex PCR, while TCRdb's copy carries only in-frame clones and drops some. The sample contains fewer than 350,000 clones, about 89% of which appear only once. Input material: PBMCs or T cells enriched from blood (not recorded which). The source is a middle-aged woman who had recovered from COVID-19.

The V call is TRBV6-6, the J call TRBJ2-3, with 9 bases identical to TRBD2. The CDR3 is made up of 16 amino acids. Per the germline V gene, CDR1 is MNHNY and CDR2 is SVGAGI (reference sequence). V dropped 7 bases and J dropped 6; count of bases not matched to a gene: 14. The CDR3 DNA follows: TGTGCCAGCAACGGGGGTCGGCGGGGGGGCGACGATACGCAGTATTTT. Translation: CASNGGRRGGDDTQYF.

The rearrangement joins TRBV5-1 to TRBJ2-6; 10 bases map to TRBD2. The CDR3 consists of 16 residues. Looked up from germline, CDR1 is SGHRS and CDR2 is YFSETQ. J gave up 2 bases and V 5 bases, and 4 bases lay outside the gene matches. CDR3: CASSRLAGAGANVLTF. CDR3 DNA: TGCGCCAGCAGTAGGCTAGCGGGAGCTGGGGCCAACGTCCTGACTTTC.

This clone was seen a single time. The chain links TRBV11-2 to TRBJ2-3, with 7 bases identical to TRBD1. V shed 5 bases and J 7 bases; nucleotides not matched to a gene: 6. CDR1 and CDR2 (germline): SGHAT, FQNNGV. CDR3 length: 13 residues. For the CDR3, the DNA is TGTGCCAGCAGCCTCGACAGGGAAAATACGCAGTATTTT. It is translated as CASSLDRENTQYF.

This clone showed up just a few times. V usage is TRBV7-9 and J usage is TRBJ2-2; 9 nucleotides align to TRBD2. This CDR3 region has 15 residues. The germline V gene has CDR1 SEHNR and CDR2 FQNEAQ (reference sequence). With 1 base clipped from V and 5 bases from J, the junction kept 2 bases outside the gene matches. The CDR3 DNA reads TGTGCCAGCAGCTTAGATAGCGGGAGTACCGGGGAGCTGTTTTTT. This encodes CASSLDSGSTGELFF.

V is TRBV7-2 and J is TRBJ2-7; TRBD2 aligns across 8 bases. Per germline, CDR1 SGHTA and CDR2 FQGNSA. CDR3 length equals 14 residues. V shed 8 bases and J 2 bases; nucleotides not matched to a gene: 8. The CDR3 reads CASDSPGGPYEQYF. CDR3 DNA sequence: TGTGCCAGCGACTCGCCGGGAGGGCCCTACGAGCAGTACTTC.

The rearrangement links TRBV7-2 to TRBJ2-5; TRBD2 aligns across 11 bases. Germline values: CDR1 SGHTA, CDR2 FQGNSA. The CDR3 is 19 residues long. The ends lost 1 base at V and 5 bases at J; junction bases unmatched: 15. In DNA form, the CDR3 reads TGTGCCAGCAGCTTAGATTACTCAGGGCTAGCGGGAGGCGAGGAGACCCAGTACTTC. Translation: CASSLDYSGLAGGEETQYF.

The J gene is TRBJ2-3, the V gene TRBV11-3; D is unclear. Trimming shortened V by 4 bases and J by 8 bases, and 13 bases separated the two germline ends. The CDR3 sequence is 13 residues long. Germline values: CDR1 SGHNT, CDR2 YENEEA. The CDR3 region is CASSSSASGTQYF. CDR3 bases: TGTGCCAGCAGCTCATCGGCTTCGGGTACGCAGTATTTT.

J is TRBJ2-3 and V is TRBV7-9; D perhaps matches TRBD2 (5 bases). Germline loops: CDR1 SEHNR, CDR2 FQNEAQ (reference sequence). Trimming removed 4 bases at V and 4 bases at J, with 12 bases between. CDR3 size: 14 residues. The CDR3 DNA sequence: TGTGCCAGCAGCTCCTGGGGTAGCGCAGATACGCAGTATTTT. Residues: CASSSWGSADTQYF.

This chain connects TRBV28 to TRBJ1-6; 8 nucleotides match TRBD1. The V gene end was trimmed by 6 bases and the J gene end by 6 bases; junction bases not matched to a gene: 10. The CDR3 extends over 16 amino acids. Germline CDR1 MDHEN, CDR2 SYDVKM. CDR3 DNA sequence: TGTGCCAGCAGACCAATGACAGGGGAGGGTAATTCACCCCTCCACTTT. Translated, it gives CASRPMTGEGNSPLHF.

The rearrangement links TRBV11-3 to TRBJ2-1; D possibly corresponds to TRBD2 (6 bases). Trimming stripped 5 bases from V and 9 bases from J, with 11 bases between. CDR3 length equals 12 residues. Germline CDR1 SGHNT, CDR2 YENEEA. The CDR3 reads CASSAGPSEQFF. The CDR3 nucleotides are TGTGCCAGCAGCGCGGGACCGAGTGAGCAGTTCTTC.

The CDR3 region has the DNA TGTGCCATTTATTCGGGGTCTGGAAACACCATATATTTT. Amino acids: CAIYSGSGNTIYF. V is TRBV10-3 and J is TRBJ1-3; D remains unclear. The CDR3 length is 13 residues. Per the germline V gene, CDR1 is ENHRY and CDR2 is SYGVKD. Trimming took 9 bases from V and 1 from J, leaving 10 bases between them.

This clone was picked up one time. This chain joins TRBV5-1 and TRBJ1-2; TRBD1 might be the D (5 bases). The ends were cut back, 1 base at V and 6 bases at J, with 16 bases in the middle. Germline V CDR1 and CDR2: SGHRS, YFSETQ. The CDR3 runs 15 residues. CDR3 sequence reads: CASSLWGLSTDGYTF. The CDR3 DNA reads TGCGCCAGCAGCTTGTGGGGACTGAGTACAGATGGCTACACCTTC.